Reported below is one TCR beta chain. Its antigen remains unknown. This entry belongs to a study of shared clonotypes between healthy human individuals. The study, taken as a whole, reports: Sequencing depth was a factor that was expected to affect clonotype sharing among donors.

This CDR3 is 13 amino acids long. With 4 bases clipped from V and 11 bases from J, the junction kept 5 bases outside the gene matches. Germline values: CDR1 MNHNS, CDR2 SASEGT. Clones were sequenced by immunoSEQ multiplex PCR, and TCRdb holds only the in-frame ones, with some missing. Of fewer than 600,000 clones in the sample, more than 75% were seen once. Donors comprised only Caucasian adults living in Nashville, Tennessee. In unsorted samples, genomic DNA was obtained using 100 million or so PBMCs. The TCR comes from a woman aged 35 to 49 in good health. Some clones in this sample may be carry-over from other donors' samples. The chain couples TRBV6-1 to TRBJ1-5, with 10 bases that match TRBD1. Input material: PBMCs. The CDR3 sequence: CASSGTGGSAQHF. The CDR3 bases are TGTGCCAGCAGTGGGACAGGGGGAAGTGCCCAGCATTTT.